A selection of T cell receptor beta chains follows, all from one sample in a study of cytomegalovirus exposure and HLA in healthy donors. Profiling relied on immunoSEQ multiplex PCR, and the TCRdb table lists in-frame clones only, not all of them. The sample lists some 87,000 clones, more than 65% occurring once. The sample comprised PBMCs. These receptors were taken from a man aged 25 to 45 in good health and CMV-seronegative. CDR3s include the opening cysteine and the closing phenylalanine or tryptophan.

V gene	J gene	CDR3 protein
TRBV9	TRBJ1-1	CASSVAAGRGTEAFF
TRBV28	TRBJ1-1	CASTRPGGIMNTEAFF
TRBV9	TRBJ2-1	CASSVAPGISYNEQFF
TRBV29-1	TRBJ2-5	CSVEMTGGTSGGLLQETQYF
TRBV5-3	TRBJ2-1	CARSLGAGGPYNEQFF
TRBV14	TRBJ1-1	CASSQDLIRGEAFF
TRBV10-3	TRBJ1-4	CAIRKDLRGKLFF
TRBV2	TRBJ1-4	CASMKREFGQGNEKLFF
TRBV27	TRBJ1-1	CASSLQLNTEAFF
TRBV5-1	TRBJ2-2	CASSLTRGGAGGELFF
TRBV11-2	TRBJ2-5	CASRGRGETQYF
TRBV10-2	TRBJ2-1	CASSKTSGVGGVQFF
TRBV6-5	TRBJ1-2	CASGGNYGYTF
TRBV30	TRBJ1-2	CAWKDRGHSALNYGYTF
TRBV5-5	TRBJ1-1	CASSLVTGGNTEAFF
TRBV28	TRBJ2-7	CASSPPGTGESEQYF
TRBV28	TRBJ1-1	CASSFGDRAIGAFF
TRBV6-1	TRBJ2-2	CASSGETYTGELFF
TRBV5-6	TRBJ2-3	CASSFRTGGADTRYF
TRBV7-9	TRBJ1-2	CASSLILGQGDYGYTF
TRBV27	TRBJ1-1	CASSPVPRNTEAFF
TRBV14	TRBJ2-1	CASTRSSGGTNEQFF
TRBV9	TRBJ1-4	CASGRDGTNEKLFF
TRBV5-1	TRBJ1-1	CASSLDGQENTEAFF
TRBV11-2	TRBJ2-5	CASSALAGAKQETQYF
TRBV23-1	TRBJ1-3	CASSRQGYSGNTIYF
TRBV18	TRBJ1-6	CASSRNTGSGGSPLHF
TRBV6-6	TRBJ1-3	CASSWGLGAGNTIYF
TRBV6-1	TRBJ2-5	CASSEPGRQKKETQYF
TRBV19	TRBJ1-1	CASSIAAGLYTEAFF
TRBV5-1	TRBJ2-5	CASSPDRYQETQYF
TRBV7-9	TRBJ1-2	CASSIVDIIPRGYTF
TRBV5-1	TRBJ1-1	CASSFLPTEGTEAFF
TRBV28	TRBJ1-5	CASSTQGISNQPQHF
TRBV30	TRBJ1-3	CAWSRGSGNTIYF
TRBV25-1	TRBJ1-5	CASSQGVNQPQHF
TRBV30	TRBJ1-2	CAWSPPRGSQLTNYGYTF
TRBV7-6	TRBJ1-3	CASSPGGRISGNTIYF
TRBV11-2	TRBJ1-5	CASSTGTVSNQPQHF
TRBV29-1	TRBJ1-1	CSVVARGYTEAFF
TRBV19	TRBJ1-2	CASSTSYGTGEGNGYTF
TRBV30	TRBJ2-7	CAWSPFGGSSSYEQYF
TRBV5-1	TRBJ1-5	CASSLVGAQPQHF